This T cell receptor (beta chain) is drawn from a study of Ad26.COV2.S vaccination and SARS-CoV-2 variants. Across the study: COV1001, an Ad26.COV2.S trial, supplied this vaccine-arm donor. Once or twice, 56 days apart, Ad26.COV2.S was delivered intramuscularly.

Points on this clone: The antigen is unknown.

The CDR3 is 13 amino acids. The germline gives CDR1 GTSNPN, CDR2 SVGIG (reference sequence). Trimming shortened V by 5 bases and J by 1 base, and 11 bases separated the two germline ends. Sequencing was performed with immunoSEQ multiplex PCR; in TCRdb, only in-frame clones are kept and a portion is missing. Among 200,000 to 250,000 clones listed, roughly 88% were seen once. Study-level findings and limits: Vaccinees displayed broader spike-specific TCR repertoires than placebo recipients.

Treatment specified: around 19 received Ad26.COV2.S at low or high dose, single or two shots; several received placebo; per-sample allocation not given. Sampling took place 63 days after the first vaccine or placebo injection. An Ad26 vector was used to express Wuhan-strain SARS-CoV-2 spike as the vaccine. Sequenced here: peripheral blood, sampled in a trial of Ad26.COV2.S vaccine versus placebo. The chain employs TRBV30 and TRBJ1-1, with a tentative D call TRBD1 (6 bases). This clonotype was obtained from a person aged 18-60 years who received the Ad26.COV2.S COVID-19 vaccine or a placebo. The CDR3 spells CAWEGHSNTEAFF. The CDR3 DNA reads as TGTGCCTGGGAGGGACACTCGAACACTGAAGCTTTCTTT.